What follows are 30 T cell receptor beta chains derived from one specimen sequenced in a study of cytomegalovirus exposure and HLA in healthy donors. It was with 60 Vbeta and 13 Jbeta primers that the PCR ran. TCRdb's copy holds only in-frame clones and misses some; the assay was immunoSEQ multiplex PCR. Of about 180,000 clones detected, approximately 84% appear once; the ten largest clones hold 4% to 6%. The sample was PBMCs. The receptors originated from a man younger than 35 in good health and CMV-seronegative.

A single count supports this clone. Here the CDR3 DNA reads TGTGCCATCAAACCGGGACTAGAGGGCACCGGGGAGCTGTTTTTT. Protein product: CAIKPGLEGTGELFF. The chain is built from TRBV10-3 and TRBJ2-2; TRBD2 matches 8 bases. Germline V lookup: CDR1 ENHRY, CDR2 SYGVKD. CDR3 length equals 15 residues. Unmatched junction bases numbered 8, after V lost 7 bases and J lost 4 bases.

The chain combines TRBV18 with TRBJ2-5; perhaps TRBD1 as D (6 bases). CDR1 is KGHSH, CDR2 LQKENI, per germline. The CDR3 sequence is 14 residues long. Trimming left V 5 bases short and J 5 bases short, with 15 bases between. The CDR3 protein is CASSAYREAETQYF. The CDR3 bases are TGTGCCAGCTCAGCATACAGGGAAGCGGAGACCCAGTACTTC.

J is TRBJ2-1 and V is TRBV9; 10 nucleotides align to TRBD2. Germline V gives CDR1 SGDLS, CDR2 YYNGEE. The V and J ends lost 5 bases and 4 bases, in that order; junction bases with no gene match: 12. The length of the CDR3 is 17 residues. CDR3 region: CASSPTLWTSGYNEQFF. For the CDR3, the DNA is TGTGCCAGCAGTCCTACCCTCTGGACTAGCGGATACAATGAGCAGTTCTTC.

The chain's CDR3 is CATTKQGFYGYTF. The CDR3 nucleotides are TGTGCCACCACTAAACAGGGTTTTTATGGCTACACCTTC. The chain has TRBV11-2 and TRBJ1-2, with D tentatively TRBD1 (6 bases). The germline V gene has CDR1 SGHAT and CDR2 FQNNGV. V dropped 10 bases and J dropped 5 bases, with 17 bases sitting between them. The CDR3 is 13 amino acids.

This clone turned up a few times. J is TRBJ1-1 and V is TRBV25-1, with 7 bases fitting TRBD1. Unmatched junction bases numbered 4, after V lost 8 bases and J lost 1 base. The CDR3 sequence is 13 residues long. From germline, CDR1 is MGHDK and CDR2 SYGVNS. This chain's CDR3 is CASSRDRNTEAFF. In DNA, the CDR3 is TGTGCCAGCTCCCGGGACAGGAACACTGAAGCTTTCTTT.

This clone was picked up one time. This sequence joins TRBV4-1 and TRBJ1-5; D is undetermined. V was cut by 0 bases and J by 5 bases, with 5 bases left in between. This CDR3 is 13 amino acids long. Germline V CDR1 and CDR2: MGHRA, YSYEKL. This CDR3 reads CASSQDGYQPQHF. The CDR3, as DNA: TGCGCCAGCAGCCAAGACGGGTATCAGCCCCAGCATTTT.

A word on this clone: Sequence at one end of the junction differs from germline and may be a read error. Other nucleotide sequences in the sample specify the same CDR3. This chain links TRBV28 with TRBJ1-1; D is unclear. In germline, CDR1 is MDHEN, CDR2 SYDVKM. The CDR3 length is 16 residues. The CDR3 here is CASSLGGLRSRTEAFF. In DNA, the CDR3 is TGCGCCAGCAGTTTAGGAGGCCTGAGGTCGCGCACTGAAGCTTTCTTT. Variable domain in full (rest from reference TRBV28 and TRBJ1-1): DVKVTQSSRYLVKRTGEKVFLECVQDMDHENMFWYRQDPGLGLRLIYFSYDVKMKEKGDIPEGYSVSREKKERFSLILESASTNQTSMYLCASSLGGLRSRTEAFFGQGTRLTVV.

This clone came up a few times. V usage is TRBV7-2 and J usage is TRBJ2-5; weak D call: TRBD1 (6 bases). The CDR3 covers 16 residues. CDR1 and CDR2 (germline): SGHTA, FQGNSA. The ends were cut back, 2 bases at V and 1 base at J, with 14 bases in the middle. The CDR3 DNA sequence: TGTGCCAGCAGCTTATTGGTGAGGGGGATCCAAGAGACCCAGTACTTC. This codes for CASSLLVRGIQETQYF.

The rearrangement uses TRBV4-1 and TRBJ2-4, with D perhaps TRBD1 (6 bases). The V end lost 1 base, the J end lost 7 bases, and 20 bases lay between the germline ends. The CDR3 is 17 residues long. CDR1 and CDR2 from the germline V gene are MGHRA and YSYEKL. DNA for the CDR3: TGCGCCAGCAGCCAAGTTTGGGCCGGGACACCTATTAACATTCAGTACTTC. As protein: CASSQVWAGTPINIQYF.

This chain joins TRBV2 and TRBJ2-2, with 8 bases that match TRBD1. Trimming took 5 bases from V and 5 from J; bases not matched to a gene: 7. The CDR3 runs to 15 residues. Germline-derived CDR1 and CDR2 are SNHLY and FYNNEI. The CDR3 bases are TGTGCCAGCAGTCCCGACAGGGGCGGAACCGGGGAGCTGTTTTTT. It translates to CASSPDRGGTGELFF.

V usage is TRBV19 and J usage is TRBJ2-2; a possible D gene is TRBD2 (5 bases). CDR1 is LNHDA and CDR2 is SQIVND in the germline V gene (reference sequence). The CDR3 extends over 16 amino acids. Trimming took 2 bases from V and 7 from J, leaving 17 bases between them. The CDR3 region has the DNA TGTGCCAGTAGTATACGTATAGGGAGAGGTGACGGGGAGCTGTTTTTT. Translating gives CASSIRIGRGDGELFF.

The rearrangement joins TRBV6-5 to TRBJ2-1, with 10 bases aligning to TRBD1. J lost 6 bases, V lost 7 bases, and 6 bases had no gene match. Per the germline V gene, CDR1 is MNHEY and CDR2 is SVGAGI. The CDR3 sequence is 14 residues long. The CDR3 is CASIRQGAVNEQFF. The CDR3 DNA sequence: TGTGCCAGCATAAGACAGGGGGCGGTCAATGAGCAGTTCTTC.

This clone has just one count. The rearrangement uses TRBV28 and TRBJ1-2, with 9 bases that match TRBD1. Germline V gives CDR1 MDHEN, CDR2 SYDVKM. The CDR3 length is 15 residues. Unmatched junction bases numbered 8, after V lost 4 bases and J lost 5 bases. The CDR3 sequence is CASSWGTGGAYGYTF. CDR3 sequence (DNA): TGTGCCAGCAGTTGGGGTACAGGGGGCGCATATGGCTACACCTTC.

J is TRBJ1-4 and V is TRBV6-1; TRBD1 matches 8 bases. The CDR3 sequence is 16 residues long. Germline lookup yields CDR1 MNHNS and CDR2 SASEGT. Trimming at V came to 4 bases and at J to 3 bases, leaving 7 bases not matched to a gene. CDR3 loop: CASSVDRGRANEKLFF. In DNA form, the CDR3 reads TGTGCCAGCAGTGTAGACAGGGGACGGGCTAATGAAAAACTGTTTTTT.

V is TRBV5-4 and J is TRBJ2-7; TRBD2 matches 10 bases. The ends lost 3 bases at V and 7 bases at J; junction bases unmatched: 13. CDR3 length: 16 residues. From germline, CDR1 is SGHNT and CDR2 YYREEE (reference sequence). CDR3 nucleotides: TGTGCCAGCAGCTCCCATAAGCGGGGGGGCCTGGATGAGCAGTACTTC. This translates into CASSSHKRGGLDEQYF.

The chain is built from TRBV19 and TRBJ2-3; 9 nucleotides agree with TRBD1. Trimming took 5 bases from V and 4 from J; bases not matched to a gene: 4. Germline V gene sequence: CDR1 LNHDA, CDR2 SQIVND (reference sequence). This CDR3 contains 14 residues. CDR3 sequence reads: CASSVTGGADTQYF. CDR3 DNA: TGTGCCAGTAGTGTGACAGGGGGGGCAGATACGCAGTATTTT.

The DNA of the CDR3 is TGTGCCAGCAGTTCTCGGACTAGCTTCTACAATGAGCAGTTCTTC. Translating it yields CASSSRTSFYNEQFF. The V gene is TRBV28, the J gene TRBJ2-1, with 8 bases aligning to TRBD2. The CDR3 runs to 15 residues. V trimming: 4 bases; J trimming: 3 bases; junction bases outside the gene matches: 5. Germline CDR1 MDHEN, CDR2 SYDVKM.

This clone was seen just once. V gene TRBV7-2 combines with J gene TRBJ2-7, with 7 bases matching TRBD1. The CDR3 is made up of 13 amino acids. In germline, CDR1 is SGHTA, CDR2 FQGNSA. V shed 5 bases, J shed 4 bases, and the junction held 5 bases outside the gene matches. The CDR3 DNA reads TGTGCCAGCAGCCGAACCAGGGGGTACGAGCAGTACTTC. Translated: CASSRTRGYEQYF.

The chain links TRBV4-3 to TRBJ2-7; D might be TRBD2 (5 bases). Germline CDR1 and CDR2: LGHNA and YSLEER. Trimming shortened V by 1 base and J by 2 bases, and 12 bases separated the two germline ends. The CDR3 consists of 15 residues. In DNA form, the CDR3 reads TGCGCCAGCAGCCAAGGGCCCAGCGGAACCTACGAGCAGTACTTC. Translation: CASSQGPSGTYEQYF.

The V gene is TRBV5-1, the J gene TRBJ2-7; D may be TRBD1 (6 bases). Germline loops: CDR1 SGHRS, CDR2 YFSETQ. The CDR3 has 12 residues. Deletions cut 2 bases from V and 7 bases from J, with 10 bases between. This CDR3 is CASSFTGQEQYF. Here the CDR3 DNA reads TGCGCCAGCAGCTTCACAGGGCAAGAGCAGTACTTC.

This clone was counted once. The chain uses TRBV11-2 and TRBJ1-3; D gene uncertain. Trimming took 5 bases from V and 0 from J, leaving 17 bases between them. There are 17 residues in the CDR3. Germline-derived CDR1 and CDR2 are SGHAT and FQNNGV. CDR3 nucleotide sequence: TGTGCCAGCAGCCTAAGGGAGTCGGGATTCTCTGGAAACACCATATATTTT. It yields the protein CASSLRESGFSGNTIYF. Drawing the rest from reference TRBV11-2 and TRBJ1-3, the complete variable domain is EAGVAQSPRYKIIEKRQSVAFWCNPISGHATLYWYQQILGQGPKLLIQFQNNGVVDDSQLPKDRFSAERLKGVDSTLKIQPAKLEDSAVYLCASSLRESGFSGNTIYFGEGSWLTVV.

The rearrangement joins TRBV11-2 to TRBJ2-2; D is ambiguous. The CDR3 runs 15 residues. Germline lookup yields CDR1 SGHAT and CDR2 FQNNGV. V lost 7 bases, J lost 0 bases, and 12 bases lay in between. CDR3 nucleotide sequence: TGTGCCAGCACCCACTCTCCTACGAACACCGGGGAGCTGTTTTTT. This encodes CASTHSPTNTGELFF.

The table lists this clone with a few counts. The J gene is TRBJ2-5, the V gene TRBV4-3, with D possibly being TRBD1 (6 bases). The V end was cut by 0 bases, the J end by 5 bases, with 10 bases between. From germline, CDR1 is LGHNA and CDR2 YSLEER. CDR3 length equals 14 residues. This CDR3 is CASSQDGQGETQYF. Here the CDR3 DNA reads TGCGCCAGCAGCCAAGATGGGCAGGGGGAGACCCAGTACTTC.

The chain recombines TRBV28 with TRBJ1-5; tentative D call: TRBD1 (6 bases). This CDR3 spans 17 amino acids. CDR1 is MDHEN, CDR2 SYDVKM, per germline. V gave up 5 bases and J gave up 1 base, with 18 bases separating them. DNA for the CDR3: TGTGCCAGCAGTCACAGGGTAATGGTTTCGAGCAATCAGCCCCAGCATTTT. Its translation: CASSHRVMVSSNQPQHF.

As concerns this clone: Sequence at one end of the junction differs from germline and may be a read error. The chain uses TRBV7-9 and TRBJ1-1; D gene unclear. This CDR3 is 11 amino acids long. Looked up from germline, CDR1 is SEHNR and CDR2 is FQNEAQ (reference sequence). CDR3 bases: TGTTCCAGCAGCCTCGAGACTGAAGCTTTCTTT. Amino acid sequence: CSSSLETEAFF.

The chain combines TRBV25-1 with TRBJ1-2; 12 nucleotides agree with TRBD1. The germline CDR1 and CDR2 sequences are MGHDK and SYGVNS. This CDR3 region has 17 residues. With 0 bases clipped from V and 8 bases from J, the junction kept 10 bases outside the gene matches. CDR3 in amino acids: CASSEYNLRDRGPGYTF. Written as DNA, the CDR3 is TGTGCCAGCAGTGAATACAATCTCCGGGACAGGGGGCCGGGCTACACCTTC.

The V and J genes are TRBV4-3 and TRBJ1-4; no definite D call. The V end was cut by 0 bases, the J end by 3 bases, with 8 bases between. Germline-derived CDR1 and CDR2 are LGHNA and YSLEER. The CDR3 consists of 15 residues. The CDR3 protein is CASSQEGGANEKLFF. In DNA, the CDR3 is TGCGCCAGCAGCCAAGAAGGCGGAGCTAATGAAAAACTGTTTTTT.

CDR3: CAISEFLGGTEAFF. CDR3 in DNA: TGTGCCATCAGTGAGTTCCTAGGGGGCACTGAAGCTTTCTTT. The rearrangement uses TRBV10-3 and TRBJ1-1; maybe TRBD1 (6 bases). The CDR3 runs 14 residues. Germline V gene lookup returns CDR1 ENHRY and CDR2 SYGVKD. V was cut by 1 base and J by 4 bases, with 10 bases left in between.

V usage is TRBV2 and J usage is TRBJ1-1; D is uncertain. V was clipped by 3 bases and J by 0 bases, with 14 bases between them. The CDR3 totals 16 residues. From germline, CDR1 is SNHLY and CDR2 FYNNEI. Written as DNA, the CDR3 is TGTGCCAGCAGTGATCGGGGAAAATTGGTGAACACTGAAGCTTTCTTT. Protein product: CASSDRGKLVNTEAFF.

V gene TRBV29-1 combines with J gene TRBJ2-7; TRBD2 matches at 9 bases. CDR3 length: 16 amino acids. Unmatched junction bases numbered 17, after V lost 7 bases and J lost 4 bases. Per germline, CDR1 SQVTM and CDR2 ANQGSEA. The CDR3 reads CSATPNLAGLDYEQYF. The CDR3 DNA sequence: TGCAGCGCCACGCCGAACCTAGCGGGACTAGATTACGAGCAGTACTTC.